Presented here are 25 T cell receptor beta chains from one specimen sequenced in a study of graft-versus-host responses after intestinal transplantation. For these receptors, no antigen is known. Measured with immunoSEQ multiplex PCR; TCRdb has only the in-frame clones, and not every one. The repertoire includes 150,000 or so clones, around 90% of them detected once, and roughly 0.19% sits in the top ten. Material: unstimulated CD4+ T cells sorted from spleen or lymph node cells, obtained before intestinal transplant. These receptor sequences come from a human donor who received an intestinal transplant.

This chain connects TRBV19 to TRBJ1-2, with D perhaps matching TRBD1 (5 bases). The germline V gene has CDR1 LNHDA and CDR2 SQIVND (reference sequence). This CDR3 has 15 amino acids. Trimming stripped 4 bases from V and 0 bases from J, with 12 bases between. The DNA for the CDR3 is TGTGCCAGTAGTAGCCTCAGGGCGACTAACTATGGCTACACCTTC. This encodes CASSSLRATNYGYTF.

The CDR3 sequence is CATSRDIGGTGELFF. The CDR3 DNA sequence: TGTGCCACCAGCAGAGATATAGGAGGGACCGGGGAGCTGTTTTTT. The chain recombines TRBV15 with TRBJ2-2, with D tentatively TRBD2 (6 bases). The germline V and J ends were trimmed by 0 bases and 5 bases, with 10 bases remaining between them. Germline V gene data show CDR1 as LNHNV and CDR2 as YYDKDF (reference sequence). The length of the CDR3 is 15 residues.

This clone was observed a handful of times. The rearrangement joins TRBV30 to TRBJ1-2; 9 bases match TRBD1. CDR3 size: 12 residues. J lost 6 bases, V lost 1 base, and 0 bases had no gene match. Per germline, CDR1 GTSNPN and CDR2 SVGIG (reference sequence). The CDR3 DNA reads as TGTGCCTGGAGTGGGACAGGGGATGGCTACACCTTC. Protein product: CAWSGTGDGYTF.

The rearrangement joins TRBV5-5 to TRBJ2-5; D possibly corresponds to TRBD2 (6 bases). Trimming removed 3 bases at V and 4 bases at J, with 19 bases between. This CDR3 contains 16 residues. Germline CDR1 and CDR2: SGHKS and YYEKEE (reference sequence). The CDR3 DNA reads TGTGCCAGCAGCTGGGGGGTCGGTCCGGGCGGAGAGACCCAGTACTTC. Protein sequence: CASSWGVGPGGETQYF.

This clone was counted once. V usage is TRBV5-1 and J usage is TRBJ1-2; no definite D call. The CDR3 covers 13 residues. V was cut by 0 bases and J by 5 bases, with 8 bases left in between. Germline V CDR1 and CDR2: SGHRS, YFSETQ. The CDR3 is CASSLDSSYGYTF. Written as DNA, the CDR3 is TGCGCCAGCAGCTTGGACAGCTCATATGGCTACACCTTC. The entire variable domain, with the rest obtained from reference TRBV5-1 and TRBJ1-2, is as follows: KAGVTQTPRYLIKTRGQQVTLSCSPISGHRSVSWYQQTPGQGLQFLFEYFSETQRNKGNFPGRFSGRQFSNSRSEMNVSTLELGDSALYLCASSLDSSYGYTFGSGTRLTVV.

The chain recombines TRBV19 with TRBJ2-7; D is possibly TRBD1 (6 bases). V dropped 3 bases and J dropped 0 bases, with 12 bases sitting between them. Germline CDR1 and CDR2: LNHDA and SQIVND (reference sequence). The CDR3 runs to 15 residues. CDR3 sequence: CASSIAPGASYEQYF. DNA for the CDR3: TGTGCCAGTAGTATCGCCCCAGGGGCCTCCTACGAGCAGTACTTC. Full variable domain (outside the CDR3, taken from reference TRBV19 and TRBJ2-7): DGGITQSPKYLFRKEGQNVTLSCEQNLNHDAMYWYRQDPGQGLRLIYYSQIVNDFQKGDIAEGYSVSREKKESFPLTVTSAQKNPTAFYLCASSIAPGASYEQYFGPGTRLTVT.

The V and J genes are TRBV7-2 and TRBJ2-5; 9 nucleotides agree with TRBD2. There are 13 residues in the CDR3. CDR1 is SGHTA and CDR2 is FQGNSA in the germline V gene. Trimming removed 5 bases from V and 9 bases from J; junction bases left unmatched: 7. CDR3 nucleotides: TGTGCCAGCAGCCGCCCATCTAGCGGGGCCCAGTACTTC. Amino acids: CASSRPSSGAQYF.

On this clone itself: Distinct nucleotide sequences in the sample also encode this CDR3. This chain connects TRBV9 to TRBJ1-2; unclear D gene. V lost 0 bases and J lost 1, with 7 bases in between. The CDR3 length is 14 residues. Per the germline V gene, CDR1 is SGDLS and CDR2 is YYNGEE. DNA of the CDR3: TGTGCCAGCAGCGTAGGCGGTAGTAACTATGGCTACACCTTC. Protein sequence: CASSVGGSNYGYTF.

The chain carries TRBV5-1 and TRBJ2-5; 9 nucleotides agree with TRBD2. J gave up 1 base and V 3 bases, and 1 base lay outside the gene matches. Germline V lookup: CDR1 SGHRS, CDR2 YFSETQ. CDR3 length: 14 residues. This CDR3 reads CASSSGLAQETQYF. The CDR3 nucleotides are TGCGCCAGCAGCTCGGGACTAGCCCAAGAGACCCAGTACTTC. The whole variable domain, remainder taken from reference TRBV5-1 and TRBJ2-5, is KAGVTQTPRYLIKTRGQQVTLSCSPISGHRSVSWYQQTPGQGLQFLFEYFSETQRNKGNFPGRFSGRQFSNSRSEMNVSTLELGDSALYLCASSSGLAQETQYFGPGTRLLVL.

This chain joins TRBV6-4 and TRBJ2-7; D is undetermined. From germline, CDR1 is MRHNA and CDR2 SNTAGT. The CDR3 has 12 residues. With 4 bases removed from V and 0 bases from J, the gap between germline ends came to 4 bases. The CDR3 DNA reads TGTGCCAGCAGTGTTCTCTCCTACGAGCAGTACTTC. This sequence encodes CASSVLSYEQYF.

This chain's CDR3 is CASSKEFSNQPQHF. CDR3 DNA: TGTGCCAGTAGTAAGGAGTTTAGCAATCAGCCCCAGCATTTT. The chain has TRBV19 and TRBJ1-5, with D unresolved. The V end was cut by 4 bases, the J end by 0 bases, with 7 bases between. The CDR3 is 14 amino acids. Germline-derived CDR1 and CDR2 are LNHDA and SQIVND (reference sequence).

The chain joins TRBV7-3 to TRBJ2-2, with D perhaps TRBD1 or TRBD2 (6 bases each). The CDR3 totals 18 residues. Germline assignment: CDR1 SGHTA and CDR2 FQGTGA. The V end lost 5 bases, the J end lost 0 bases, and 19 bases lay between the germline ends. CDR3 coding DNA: TGTGCCAGCAGCCCCTTAGGTCCGGGGGCCGCGAACACCGGGGAGCTGTTTTTT. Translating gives CASSPLGPGAANTGELFF.

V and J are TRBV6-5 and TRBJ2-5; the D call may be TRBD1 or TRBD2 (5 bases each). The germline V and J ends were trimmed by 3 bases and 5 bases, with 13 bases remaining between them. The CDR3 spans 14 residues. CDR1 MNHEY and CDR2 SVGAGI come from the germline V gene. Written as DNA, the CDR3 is TGTGCCAGCAGTTATCGGGGCAGCACGGAGACCCAGTACTTC. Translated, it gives CASSYRGSTETQYF.

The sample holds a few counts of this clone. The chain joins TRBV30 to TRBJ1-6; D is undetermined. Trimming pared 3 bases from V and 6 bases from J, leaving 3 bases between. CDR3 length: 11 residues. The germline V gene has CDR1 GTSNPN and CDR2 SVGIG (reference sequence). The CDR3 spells CAWRVNSPLHF. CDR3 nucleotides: TGTGCCTGGAGGGTTAATTCACCCCTCCACTTT.

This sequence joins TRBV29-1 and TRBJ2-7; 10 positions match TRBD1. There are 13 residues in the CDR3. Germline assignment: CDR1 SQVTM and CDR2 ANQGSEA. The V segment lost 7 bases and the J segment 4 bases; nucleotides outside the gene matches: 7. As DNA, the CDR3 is TGCAGCGGGGGGGACAGGGGACGGTACGAGCAGTACTTC. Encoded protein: CSGGDRGRYEQYF.

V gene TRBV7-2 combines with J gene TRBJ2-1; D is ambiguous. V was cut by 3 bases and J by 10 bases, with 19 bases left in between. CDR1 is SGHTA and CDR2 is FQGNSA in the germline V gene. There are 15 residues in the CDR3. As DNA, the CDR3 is TGTGCCAGCAGCTTTAGACTCAGTGAACATGAAGAGCAGTTCTTC. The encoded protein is CASSFRLSEHEEQFF. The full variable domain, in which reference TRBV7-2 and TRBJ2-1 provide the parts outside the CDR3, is GAGVSQSPSNKVTEKGKDVELRCDPISGHTALYWYRQSLGQGLEFLIYFQGNSAPDKSGLPSDRFSAERTGGSVSTLTIQRTQQEDSAVYLCASSFRLSEHEEQFFGPGTRLTVL.

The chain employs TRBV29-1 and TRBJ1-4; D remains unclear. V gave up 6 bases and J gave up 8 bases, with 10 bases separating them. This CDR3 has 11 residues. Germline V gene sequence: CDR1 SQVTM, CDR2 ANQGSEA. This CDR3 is CSVREEEKLFF. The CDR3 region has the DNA TGCAGCGTCCGGGAGGAAGAAAAACTGTTTTTT.

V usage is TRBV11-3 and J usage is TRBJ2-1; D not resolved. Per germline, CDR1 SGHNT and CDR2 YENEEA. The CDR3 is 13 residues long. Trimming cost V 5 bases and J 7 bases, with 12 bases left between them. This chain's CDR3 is CASSPSLSNEQFF. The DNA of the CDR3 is TGTGCCAGCAGCCCCTCCCTTTCAAATGAGCAGTTCTTC.

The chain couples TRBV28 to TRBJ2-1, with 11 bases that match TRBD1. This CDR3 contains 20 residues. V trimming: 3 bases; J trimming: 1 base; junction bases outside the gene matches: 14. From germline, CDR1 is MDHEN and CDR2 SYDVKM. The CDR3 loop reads CASSFYWTGGADGSYNEQFF. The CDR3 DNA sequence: TGTGCCAGCAGTTTCTATTGGACAGGGGGCGCGGATGGTTCCTACAATGAGCAGTTCTTC.

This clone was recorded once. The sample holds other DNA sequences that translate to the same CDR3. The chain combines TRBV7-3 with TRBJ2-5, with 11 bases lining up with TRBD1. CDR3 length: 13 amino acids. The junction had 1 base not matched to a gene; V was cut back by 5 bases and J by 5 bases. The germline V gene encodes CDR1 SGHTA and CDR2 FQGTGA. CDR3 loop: CASSRDRGETQYF. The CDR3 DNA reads TGTGCCAGCAGCAGGGACAGGGGGGAGACCCAGTACTTC. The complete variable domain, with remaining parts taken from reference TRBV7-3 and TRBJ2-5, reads GAGVSQTPSNKVTEKGKYVELRCDPISGHTALYWYRQSLGQGPEFLIYFQGTGAADDSGLPNDRFFAVRPEGSVSTLKIQRTERGDSAVYLCASSRDRGETQYFGPGTRLLVL.

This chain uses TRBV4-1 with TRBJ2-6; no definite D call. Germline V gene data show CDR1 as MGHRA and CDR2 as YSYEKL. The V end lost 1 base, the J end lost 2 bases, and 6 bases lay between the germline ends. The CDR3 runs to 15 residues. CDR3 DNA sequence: TGCGCCAGCAGCCAAGCAGGTGCTGGGGCCAACGTCCTGACTTTC. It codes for CASSQAGAGANVLTF.

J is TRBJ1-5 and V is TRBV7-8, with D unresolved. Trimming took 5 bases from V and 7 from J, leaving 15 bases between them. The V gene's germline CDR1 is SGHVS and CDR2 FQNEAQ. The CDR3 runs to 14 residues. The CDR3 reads CASSPLGGRQPQHF. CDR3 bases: TGTGCCAGCAGCCCCCTAGGCGGACGGCAGCCCCAGCATTTT.

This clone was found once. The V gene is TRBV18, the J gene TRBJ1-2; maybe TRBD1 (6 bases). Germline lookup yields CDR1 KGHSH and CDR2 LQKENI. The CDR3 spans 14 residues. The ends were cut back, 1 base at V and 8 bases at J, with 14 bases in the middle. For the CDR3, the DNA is TGTGCCAGCTCACCACAGGAAACTACAGGGGGCTACACCTTC. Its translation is CASSPQETTGGYTF.

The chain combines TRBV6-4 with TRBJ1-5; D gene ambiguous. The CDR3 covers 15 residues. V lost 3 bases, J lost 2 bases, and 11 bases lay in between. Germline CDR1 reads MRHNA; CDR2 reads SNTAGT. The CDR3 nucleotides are TGTGCCAGCAGTGATGGGGTAGGGCGCAATCAGCCCCAGCATTTT. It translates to CASSDGVGRNQPQHF.

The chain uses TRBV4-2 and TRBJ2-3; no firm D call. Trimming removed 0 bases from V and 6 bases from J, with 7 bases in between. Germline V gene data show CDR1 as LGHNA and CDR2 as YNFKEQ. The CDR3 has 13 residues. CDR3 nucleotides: TGTGCCAGCAGCCAAGAGGGGATCGATACGCAGTATTTT. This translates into CASSQEGIDTQYF.